The 10 T cell receptor beta chains below come from one sample, sequenced in a study of cytomegalovirus exposure and HLA in healthy donors. Primers for the PCR totalled 60 Vbeta and 13 Jbeta. Assay used: immunoSEQ multiplex PCR; TCRdb lists only in-frame clones, some missing. Seen here are some 150,000 clones, more than 70% observed once, and the top ten hold 4.5% to 5.5%. Sequenced: PBMCs. Every receptor here comes from a woman aged 45-65 years in good health and CMV-seropositive.

The chain links TRBV5-1 to TRBJ2-7, with D possibly TRBD1 on 6 matching bases. The CDR3 covers 15 residues. Germline V gives CDR1 SGHRS, CDR2 YFSETQ. V was shortened by 1 base and J by 0 bases, with 11 bases between the two germline ends. CDR3 sequence (DNA): TGCGCCAGCAGCTTGAGGGACACGAGCTCCTACGAGCAGTACTTC. It is translated as CASSLRDTSSYEQYF.

This sequence joins TRBV11-3 and TRBJ2-1, with D perhaps matching TRBD2 (6 bases). CDR1 and CDR2 from the germline V gene are SGHNT and YENEEA. Trimming removed 5 bases from V and 4 bases from J, with 12 bases in between. This CDR3 has 14 residues. In DNA, the CDR3 is TGTGCCAGCAGCCCAGACGGGAGATACAATGAGCAGTTCTTC. Amino acids: CASSPDGRYNEQFF.

J is TRBJ2-3 and V is TRBV7-2, with D possibly matching TRBD1 (5 bases). V was cut by 1 base and J by 4 bases, with 12 bases left in between. Germline CDR1 is SGHTA and CDR2 is FQGNSA. The CDR3 has 15 amino acids. CDR3 protein: CASSLGQPESDTQYF. The DNA for the CDR3 is TGTGCCAGCAGCTTAGGACAGCCCGAATCAGATACGCAGTATTTT.

The chain links TRBV9 to TRBJ2-7, with 11 bases matching TRBD2. CDR1 SGDLS and CDR2 YYNGEE come from the germline V gene. Trimming cost V 4 bases and J 3 bases; bases outside gene matches: 9. The CDR3 totals 16 residues. This CDR3 reads CASSSSGTSGIYEQYF. For the CDR3, the DNA is TGTGCCAGCAGCTCGTCCGGGACTAGCGGTATCTACGAGCAGTACTTC.

The genes are TRBV7-2 and TRBJ1-5, with 9 bases aligning to TRBD1. The CDR3 length is 15 residues. Germline lookup yields CDR1 SGHTA and CDR2 FQGNSA. Unmatched junction bases numbered 4, after V lost 1 base and J lost 6 bases. CDR3 residues: CASSLVQGASQPQHF. CDR3 in DNA: TGTGCCAGCAGCTTAGTACAGGGGGCGAGTCAGCCCCAGCATTTT. Using reference TRBV7-2 and TRBJ1-5 for the parts outside the CDR3, the full variable domain is GAGVSQSPSNKVTEKGKDVELRCDPISGHTALYWYRQSLGQGLEFLIYFQGNSAPDKSGLPSDRFSAERTGGSVSTLTIQRTQQEDSAVYLCASSLVQGASQPQHFGDGTRLSIL.

The chain couples TRBV7-3 to TRBJ2-3; 8 nucleotides agree with TRBD2. There are 17 residues in the CDR3. Germline lookup yields CDR1 SGHTA and CDR2 FQGTGA. The V and J ends lost 5 bases and 1 base, in that order; junction bases with no gene match: 11. This CDR3 reads CASSRAGDNGGTDTQYF. The CDR3 bases are TGTGCCAGCAGCCGAGCGGGAGATAATGGAGGCACAGATACGCAGTATTTT.

The chain combines TRBV18 with TRBJ2-1; perhaps TRBD1 as D (6 bases). Trimming left V 3 bases short and J 9 bases short, with 15 bases between. Germline V gene data show CDR1 as KGHSH and CDR2 as LQKENI. This CDR3 has 14 residues. This CDR3 is CASSPFTQGIEQFF. The CDR3 DNA follows: TGTGCCAGCTCACCCTTCACCCAGGGGATTGAGCAGTTCTTC. Full variable domain (outside the CDR3, taken from reference TRBV18 and TRBJ2-1): NAGVMQNPRHLVRRRGQEARLRCSPMKGHSHVYWYRQLPEEGLKFMVYLQKENIIDESGMPKERFSAEFPKEGPSILRIQQVVRGDSAAYFCASSPFTQGIEQFFGPGTRLTVL.

The V and J genes are TRBV28 and TRBJ1-1; D might be TRBD1 (6 bases). The ends were cut back, 2 bases at V and 5 bases at J, with 15 bases in the middle. This CDR3 has 15 amino acids. Germline lookup yields CDR1 MDHEN and CDR2 SYDVKM. The CDR3 loop reads CASSLHQGTGTEAFF. CDR3 nucleotide sequence: TGTGCCAGCAGTTTACACCAGGGGACGGGGACTGAAGCTTTCTTT.

The chain is built from TRBV27 and TRBJ1-1; D perhaps matches TRBD1 (6 bases). Germline-derived CDR1 and CDR2 are MNHEY and SMNVEV (reference sequence). The CDR3 is made up of 15 amino acids. Trimming removed 2 bases at V and 3 bases at J, with 13 bases between. The CDR3 protein is CASSLRAGEDTEAFF. The DNA for the CDR3 is TGTGCCAGCAGTTTAAGGGCAGGGGAAGACACTGAAGCTTTCTTT.

J is TRBJ2-1 and V is TRBV11-2; TRBD2 agrees at 12 bases. The germline V gene encodes CDR1 SGHAT and CDR2 FQNNGV. With V trimmed by 3 bases and J by 8 bases, 5 bases remained unmatched. CDR3 length equals 15 residues. This chain's CDR3 is CASSFGLAGGDEQFF. The CDR3 region has the DNA TGTGCCAGCAGCTTTGGTCTAGCGGGGGGGGATGAGCAGTTCTTC.